This entry features one T cell receptor (beta chain) sequence. The antigen is not known. The protocol was immunoSEQ multiplex PCR, while the TCRdb copy is restricted to in-frame clones and leaves out a portion. Of some 120,000 clones listed, over 75% are singletons. These data come from a study of T cell responses to AZD1222 COVID-19 vaccine. Study observations and caveats: White British ancestry dominated among donors, who included more females, and clonal diversity was possibly underestimated.

The germline V gene encodes CDR1 MNHEY and CDR2 SVGAGI. The CDR3 runs 14 residues. Trimming removed 4 bases at V and 8 bases at J, with 18 bases between. The chain carries TRBV6-5 and TRBJ2-7; tentatively, D is TRBD1 or TRBD2 (5 bases each). The sample was peripheral blood, taken on day 0 of MenACWY control vaccination. This TCR came from an adult in good health. The CDR3: CASSLPTGTDKQYF. The CDR3 region has the DNA TGTGCCAGCAGTTTACCCACCGGGACGGATAAGCAGTACTTC.